This T cell receptor (beta chain) was retrieved from a study of technical replicates of blood from a handful of donors. The data were produced by immunoSEQ multiplex PCR, yet TCRdb's version contains in-frame clones alone and is incomplete. The data contain roughly 51,000 clones, about 93% of them seen just once; the ten biggest clones take up about 4%. This CDR3 region has 16 residues. Sequencing was done on a sample of PBMCs. The receptor comes from a human donor in good health. Some clones in this sample may be carry-over from other donors' samples. The V call is TRBV21-1, the J call TRBJ1-3. TRBV21-1 is described as a pseudogene. DNA for the CDR3: TGTGCCAGCAGCACCCGGGGGTCCCGGGGTGGAAACACCATATATTTT. As protein: CASSTRGSRGGNTIYF.